These 28 T cell receptor beta chains were sequenced from one sample in a study of blood T cell repertoires in COVID-19. Method: immunoSEQ multiplex PCR; TCRdb's copy keeps in-frame clones and lacks some. The sample has 75,000 to 100,000 clones; approximately 86% are singletons. Sequenced sample: peripheral blood. The receptors shown here come from a woman older than 75 with acute or convalescent COVID-19.

The chain couples TRBV25-1 to TRBJ1-1, with 7 positions matching TRBD1. With V trimmed by 1 base and J by 4 bases, 3 bases remained unmatched. Germline V gene lookup returns CDR1 MGHDK and CDR2 SYGVNS. This CDR3 is built from 14 residues. CDR3 loop: CASSESGTATEAFF. CDR3 coding DNA: TGTGCCAGCAGTGAATCAGGGACAGCCACTGAAGCTTTCTTT.

The chain has TRBV3-1 (or the pseudogene TRBV3-2) and TRBJ1-5; 8 nucleotides align to TRBD1. The CDR3 extends over 17 amino acids. The J segment lost 6 bases and the V segment lost 0 bases, leaving 10 bases of the junction unmatched. Germline V gene data show CDR1 as LGHDT and CDR2 as YNNKEL (reference sequence). The CDR3 sequence is CASSQDKDRGLGQPQHF. DNA of the CDR3: TGTGCCAGCAGCCAAGATAAAGACAGGGGATTGGGTCAGCCCCAGCATTTT.

The J gene is TRBJ1-1, the V gene TRBV5-1; the match to TRBD1 covers 7 bases. J was trimmed by 1 base and V by 4 bases; bases with no gene match: 4. The CDR3 runs to 14 residues. Germline assignment: CDR1 SGHRS and CDR2 YFSETQ. The CDR3 spells CASSTGTANTEAFF. CDR3 nucleotide sequence: TGCGCCAGCAGCACCGGGACAGCGAACACTGAAGCTTTCTTT. Filled out from reference TRBV5-1 and TRBJ1-1, the complete variable domain reads KAGVTQTPRYLIKTRGQQVTLSCSPISGHRSVSWYQQTPGQGLQFLFEYFSETQRNKGNFPGRFSGRQFSNSRSEMNVSTLELGDSALYLCASSTGTANTEAFFGQGTRLTVV.

The sample holds a few counts of this clone. V is TRBV9 and J is TRBJ2-2; D uncertain. This CDR3 is built from 10 residues. V lost 7 bases and J lost 6, with 4 bases in between. Germline CDR1 and CDR2: SGDLS and YYNGEE. The CDR3 DNA reads TGTGCCAGCCAGGCCGGGGAGCTGTTTTTT. This sequence encodes CASQAGELFF.

V and J are TRBV18 and TRBJ1-2; 8 nucleotides agree with TRBD1. With 5 bases clipped from V and 6 bases from J, the junction kept 11 bases outside the gene matches. CDR1 KGHSH and CDR2 LQKENI come from the germline V gene. This CDR3 has 15 amino acids. CDR3 sequence: CASSYPVAGGNGYTF. CDR3 coding DNA: TGTGCCAGCTCATACCCTGTGGCAGGGGGCAATGGCTACACCTTC.

CDR3 loop: CASSSQGGANYGYTF. The DNA for the CDR3 is TGCGCCAGCAGCTCCCAGGGGGGCGCTAACTATGGCTACACCTTC. The chain uses TRBV5-1 and TRBJ1-2; TRBD1 aligns across 7 bases. V dropped 3 bases and J dropped 0; count of bases not matched to a gene: 5. CDR1 is SGHRS, CDR2 YFSETQ, per germline. There are 15 residues in the CDR3.

J is TRBJ2-7 and V is TRBV6-6; D is unresolved. Per germline, CDR1 MNHNY and CDR2 SVGAGI (reference sequence). V was trimmed by 4 bases and J by 2 bases, leaving 6 bases between them. The CDR3 runs 12 residues. The CDR3 sequence: CASSSTTYEQYF. The CDR3 DNA reads TGTGCCAGCAGTTCTACCACCTACGAGCAGTACTTC.

The chain has TRBV5-1 and TRBJ1-6; 8 bases are shared with TRBD1. In germline, CDR1 is SGHRS, CDR2 YFSETQ. V lost 0 bases to trimming and J lost 6 bases; unmatched junction nucleotides: 2. The CDR3 totals 15 residues. CDR3 region: CASSLAGQANSPLHF. The CDR3 DNA sequence: TGCGCCAGCAGCTTGGCGGGACAGGCTAATTCACCCCTCCACTTT.

V gene TRBV5-6 combines with J gene TRBJ1-5; possible D gene TRBD1, 5 bases. The CDR3 sequence is 16 residues long. The ends were cut back, 2 bases at V and 0 bases at J, with 12 bases in the middle. The germline CDR1 and CDR2 sequences are SGHDT and YYEEEE. Written as DNA, the CDR3 is TGTGCCAGCAGCTTAAACAGGAGATATAGCAATCAGCCCCAGCATTTT. Encoded protein: CASSLNRRYSNQPQHF.

The rearrangement links TRBV10-3 to TRBJ2-1, with 11 bases that match TRBD2. The CDR3 is 15 residues long. The junction had 2 bases not matched to a gene; V was cut back by 3 bases and J by 4 bases. Germline CDR1 ENHRY, CDR2 SYGVKD. The CDR3 is CAISEGTSGYNEQFF. The CDR3 coding sequence is TGTGCCATCAGTGAAGGGACTAGCGGTTACAATGAGCAGTTCTTC.

V gene TRBV7-2 combines with J gene TRBJ2-1; D is ambiguous. The CDR3 spans 12 residues. Trimming shortened V by 5 bases and J by 9 bases, and 11 bases separated the two germline ends. The germline V gene encodes CDR1 SGHTA and CDR2 FQGNSA. The CDR3 DNA reads as TGTGCCAGCAGCCTTAGAACGGGTGAGCAGTTCTTC. It specifies CASSLRTGEQFF.

This CDR3 is CASSPVGVYEQFF. In nucleotides, the CDR3 is TGTGCCAGCAGCCCGGTGGGCGTTTATGAGCAGTTCTTC. The V gene is TRBV3-1 (or the pseudogene TRBV3-2), the J gene TRBJ2-1; no firm D call. CDR1 is LGHDT and CDR2 is YNNKEL in the germline V gene (reference sequence). The CDR3 covers 13 residues. V lost 4 bases and J 8 bases, leaving 12 bases between the germline ends.

On this clone itself: Germline is not matched at one junction end, which may reflect a read error. This chain links TRBV3-1 (or the pseudogene TRBV3-2) with TRBJ1-2; 8 bases map to TRBD1. CDR1 LGHDT and CDR2 YNNKEL come from the germline V gene (reference sequence). CDR3 size: 14 residues. The CDR3: CASSQAGGDYGYIF. CDR3 nucleotides: TGTGCCAGCAGCCAGGCAGGGGGCGACTATGGCTACATCTTC.

DNA for the CDR3: TGTGCCAGCAGTGAGGACAGGCCATATGGCTACACCTTC. This codes for CASSEDRPYGYTF. V gene TRBV2 combines with J gene TRBJ1-2, with TRBD1 identical over 7 bases. Per germline, CDR1 SNHLY and CDR2 FYNNEI. The ends lost 3 bases at V and 5 bases at J; junction bases unmatched: 3. The CDR3 has 13 residues. Full variable domain (outside the CDR3, taken from reference TRBV2 and TRBJ1-2): EPEVTQTPSHQVTQMGQEVILRCVPISNHLYFYWYRQILGQKVEFLVSFYNNEISEKSEIFDDQFSVERPDGSNFTLKIRSTKLEDSAMYFCASSEDRPYGYTFGSGTRLTVV.

This sequence joins TRBV28 and TRBJ2-1; no reliable D call. Germline lookup yields CDR1 MDHEN and CDR2 SYDVKM. Trimming pared 2 bases from V and 5 bases from J, leaving 10 bases between. The CDR3 extends over 14 amino acids. The chain's CDR3 is CASSLGQLNNEQFF. CDR3 DNA: TGTGCCAGCAGTTTAGGGCAGCTAAACAATGAGCAGTTCTTC.

The chain employs TRBV25-1 and TRBJ2-1, with TRBD1 identical over 7 bases. With V trimmed by 4 bases and J by 4 bases, 7 bases remained unmatched. The CDR3 is 15 amino acids. Germline V lookup: CDR1 MGHDK, CDR2 SYGVNS. The CDR3 here is CASSAQGVGYNEQFF. As DNA, the CDR3 is TGTGCCAGCAGTGCCCAGGGGGTGGGTTACAATGAGCAGTTCTTC.

The genes are TRBV5-1 and TRBJ1-1; 8 bases are shared with TRBD1. The CDR3 consists of 16 residues. V lost 7 bases to trimming and J lost 3 bases; unmatched junction nucleotides: 14. The germline CDR1 and CDR2 sequences are SGHRS and YFSETQ. CDR3 residues: CASHPYPDRVDTEAFF. CDR3 in DNA: TGCGCCAGCCACCCCTACCCGGACAGGGTCGACACTGAAGCTTTCTTT.

This clone has only one observation. The chain employs TRBV19 and TRBJ2-3, with TRBD1 matching over 8 bases. The CDR3 is made up of 13 amino acids. With 7 bases clipped from V and 4 bases from J, the junction kept 4 bases outside the gene matches. Germline-derived CDR1 and CDR2 are LNHDA and SQIVND (reference sequence). For the CDR3, the DNA is TGTGCCAGTATCGACAGGGGAGCAGATACGCAGTATTTT. This gives the protein CASIDRGADTQYF. Filled out from reference TRBV19 and TRBJ2-3, the complete variable domain reads DGGITQSPKYLFRKEGQNVTLSCEQNLNHDAMYWYRQDPGQGLRLIYYSQIVNDFQKGDIAEGYSVSREKKESFPLTVTSAQKNPTAFYLCASIDRGADTQYFGPGTRLTVL.

This rearrangement joins TRBV11-2 to TRBJ2-2; 13 bases match TRBD2. The CDR3 consists of 17 residues. V shed 5 bases and J 7 bases; nucleotides not matched to a gene: 10. CDR1 is SGHAT and CDR2 is FQNNGV in the germline V gene. CDR3 region: CASSPGLAGAGGGELFF. CDR3 in DNA: TGTGCCAGCAGCCCCGGACTAGCGGGAGCCGGGGGCGGGGAGCTGTTTTTT.

This clone was seen more than once but under ten times. The V call is TRBV28, the J call TRBJ2-7, with no clear D. The CDR3 extends over 12 amino acids. The V end was cut by 5 bases, the J end by 6 bases, with 11 bases between. CDR1 and CDR2 from the germline V gene are MDHEN and SYDVKM. The CDR3 DNA follows: TGTGCCAGCAGTGCCCTAGTAGGCGAGCAGTACTTC. This gives the protein CASSALVGEQYF.

This chain links TRBV27 with TRBJ2-7; unclear D gene. This CDR3 contains 14 residues. The germline V gene has CDR1 MNHEY and CDR2 SMNVEV (reference sequence). The germline V and J ends were trimmed by 3 bases and 1 base, with 10 bases remaining between them. For the CDR3, the DNA is TGTGCCAGCAGTTTGTCGCACTTGTCCTACGAGCAGTACTTC. This gives the protein CASSLSHLSYEQYF.

This clone was seen only once. The genes are TRBV5-1 and TRBJ1-1, with D perhaps TRBD1 (5 bases). V gave up 0 bases and J gave up 4 bases, with 10 bases separating them. The CDR3 is 14 amino acids. In germline, CDR1 is SGHRS, CDR2 YFSETQ. The CDR3 nucleotides are TGCGCCAGCAGCTTGGACAACGGGGGCACTGAAGCTTTCTTT. Protein product: CASSLDNGGTEAFF.

This chain's CDR3 is CASGSGAQGSSYNEQFF. For the CDR3, the DNA is TGCGCCAGCGGAAGTGGGGCACAGGGGAGCTCCTACAATGAGCAGTTCTTC. J is TRBJ2-1 and V is TRBV5-1; 7 nucleotides match TRBD1. Trimming took 7 bases from V and 0 from J; bases not matched to a gene: 13. CDR1 SGHRS and CDR2 YFSETQ come from the germline V gene. CDR3 length equals 17 residues.

The chain joins TRBV11-2 to TRBJ2-7; 7 bases map to TRBD1. Germline assignment: CDR1 SGHAT and CDR2 FQNNGV. J was trimmed by 3 bases and V by 5 bases; bases with no gene match: 7. The CDR3 runs 14 residues. CDR3 amino acids: CASSAGTVNYEQYF. The CDR3 coding sequence is TGTGCCAGCAGCGCCGGGACAGTGAACTACGAGCAGTACTTC.

The chain carries TRBV6-5 and TRBJ1-1; the D is unclear. Germline CDR1 and CDR2: MNHEY and SVGAGI. The V end lost 4 bases, the J end lost 4 bases, and 10 bases lay between the germline ends. CDR3 length: 13 residues. CDR3 in amino acids: CASSFTRATEAFF. The CDR3, as DNA: TGTGCCAGCAGTTTTACCCGAGCCACTGAAGCTTTCTTT.

CDR3 bases: TGCGCCAGCAGCCCGGAGGTAGTCAGGAATGAGCAGTTCTTC. Its protein is CASSPEVVRNEQFF. The V call is TRBV5-1, the J call TRBJ2-1; D is possibly TRBD2 (5 bases). This CDR3 has 14 amino acids. Germline V gene lookup returns CDR1 SGHRS and CDR2 YFSETQ. V lost 4 bases and J lost 7, with 15 bases in between.

The rearrangement joins TRBV13 to TRBJ1-3; a weak D match, TRBD1 (5 bases). The ends were cut back, 5 bases at V and 0 bases at J, with 8 bases in the middle. CDR1 and CDR2 (germline): PRHDT, FYEKMQ (reference sequence). The CDR3 covers 14 residues. CDR3 nucleotides: TGTGCCAGCAGCCCAGGGAACTCTGGAAACACCATATATTTT. Protein: CASSPGNSGNTIYF.

The chain uses TRBV18 and TRBJ2-2, with a weak D call TRBD1 (6 bases). Germline-derived CDR1 and CDR2 are KGHSH and LQKENI. CDR3 size: 16 residues. V lost 0 bases to trimming and J lost 0 bases, with 8 bases between them. CDR3 sequence reads: CASSPPQGTNTGELFF. The CDR3, as DNA: TGTGCCAGCTCACCACCGCAGGGGACGAACACCGGGGAGCTGTTTTTT.